The 5 T cell receptor beta chains reported below all come from one sample, sequenced in a study of T-cell memory formation after mild COVID-19 listed by TCRdb under 2021. Receptor amplification or capture employed 5' RACE. TCRdb lists the instrument as Illumina NovaSeq 6000. TCRdb's own reprocessing of the public reads used fastp at Q25 and MiXCR and kept productive beta chains. Here each entry gathers all rows of one CDR3 protein and keeps the most common genes and DNA. The sample table holds approximately 500,000 distinct CDR3 sequences, of which about 23% were seen once. The ten largest make up roughly an eighth of the sample. Specimen: PBMCs or a T cell subset sorted from them (not recorded which). These receptors all come from an adult woman who had mild COVID-19 (a few samples of this study predate the infection). The sample titles of this study are shuffled in the database, so cell type and time point are left out; the donor was told from shared clones.

The V gene is TRBV7-9, the J gene TRBJ2-7, with a weak D call TRBD1 (5 bases). V was trimmed by 4 bases and J by 3 bases, leaving 10 bases between them. The CDR3 has 13 residues. Germline CDR1 is SEHNR and CDR2 is FQNEAQ (reference sequence). Here the CDR3 reads CASSYRRDYEQYF. The CDR3 DNA reads as TGTGCCAGCAGCTACCGCAGGGACTACGAGCAGTACTTC.

A few counts support this clonotype. This chain joins TRBV12-3 or TRBV12-4 and TRBJ2-3; TRBD1 matches at 7 bases. Losses at the gene ends were 4 bases for V and 4 bases for J; bases not matched to a gene: 5. This CDR3 is built from 14 residues. The CDR3, as DNA: TGTGCCAGCAGTTCCCAGGGGGTGGCAGATACGCAGTATTTT. Its protein product is CASSSQGVADTQYF.

The table lists this clonotype with a few counts. The rearrangement uses TRBV30 and TRBJ1-1; unclear D gene. The CDR3 runs 14 residues. Germline CDR1 reads GTSNPN; CDR2 reads SVGIG (reference sequence). Trimming pared 0 bases from V and 2 bases from J, leaving 10 bases between. The DNA of the CDR3 is TGTGCCTGGAGTGTACCCCCCGGCAACACTGAAGCTTTCTTT. Protein product: CAWSVPPGNTEAFF.

This clonotype was seen a few times. The V and J genes are TRBV4-1 and TRBJ2-7, with 8 positions matching TRBD2. V trimming: 2 bases; J trimming: 4 bases; junction bases outside the gene matches: 7. The CDR3 extends over 15 amino acids. The germline V gene has CDR1 MGHRA and CDR2 YSYEKL. The CDR3 nucleotides read TGCGCCAGCAGCCAACCCCGGGAGGGGGTATACGAGCAGTACTTC. It yields the protein CASSQPREGVYEQYF.

The chain uses TRBV11-3 and TRBJ2-5; D not certain. Per the germline V gene, CDR1 is SGHNT and CDR2 is YENEEA. This CDR3 is built from 14 residues. Deletions cut 1 base from V and 1 base from J, with 7 bases between. In DNA form, the CDR3 reads TGTGCCAGCAGCTTAGCCGGAATCCAAGAGACCCAGTACTTC. Protein sequence: CASSLAGIQETQYF.